The 3 T cell receptor beta chains below come from one sample, sequenced in a study of shared clonotypes between healthy human individuals. Method: immunoSEQ multiplex PCR; TCRdb's copy keeps in-frame clones and lacks some. The sample comprises about 800,000 clones, roughly 96% of which are singletons, and about 0.25% rests with the top ten. Naive CD8 isolation took CD45RO-negative cells positively selected for CCR7 and excluded terminally differentiated effector memory CD45RA+ cells. The sequenced sample consisted of naive CD8+ T cells sorted from blood. The receptors derive from a man younger than 45 in good health.

The V and J genes are TRBV7-9 and TRBJ1-2, with 12 positions matching TRBD1. The J segment lost 13 bases and the V segment lost 1 base, leaving 10 bases of the junction unmatched. Germline V gene sequence: CDR1 SEHNR, CDR2 FQNEAQ (reference sequence). This CDR3 spans 15 amino acids. The CDR3 is CASSLEKGQGAPSTF. DNA of the CDR3: TGTGCCAGCAGCTTAGAGAAGGGACAGGGGGCGCCCAGCACCTTC.

The genes are TRBV7-2 and TRBJ1-2; D is ambiguous. There are 14 residues in the CDR3. V was shortened by 5 bases and J by 8 bases, with 18 bases between the two germline ends. Looked up from germline, CDR1 is SGHTA and CDR2 is FQGNSA. In nucleotides, the CDR3 is TGTGCCAGCAGCCTAGACACCCCCGCTAACGGCTACACCTTC. It yields the protein CASSLDTPANGYTF.

This chain joins TRBV11-2 and TRBJ2-7, with 7 bases matching TRBD1. CDR3 length equals 15 residues. V gave up 1 base and J gave up 2 bases; unmatched junction bases: 5. CDR1 is SGHAT, CDR2 FQNNGV, per germline. The CDR3 loop reads CASSLGWTGTYEQYF. CDR3 bases: TGTGCCAGCAGCTTAGGCTGGACAGGCACCTACGAGCAGTACTTC. The complete variable domain, with remaining parts taken from reference TRBV11-2 and TRBJ2-7, reads EAGVAQSPRYKIIEKRQSVAFWCNPISGHATLYWYQQILGQGPKLLIQFQNNGVVDDSQLPKDRFSAERLKGVDSTLKIQPAKLEDSAVYLCASSLGWTGTYEQYFGPGTRLTVT.